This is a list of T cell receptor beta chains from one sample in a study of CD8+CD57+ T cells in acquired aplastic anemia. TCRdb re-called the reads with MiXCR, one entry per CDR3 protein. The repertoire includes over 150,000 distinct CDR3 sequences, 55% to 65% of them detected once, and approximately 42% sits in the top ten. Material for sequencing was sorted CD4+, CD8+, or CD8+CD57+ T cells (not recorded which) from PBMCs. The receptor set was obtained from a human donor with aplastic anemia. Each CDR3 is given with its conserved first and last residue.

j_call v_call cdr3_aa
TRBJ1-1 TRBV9 CASTLTGSNTEAFF
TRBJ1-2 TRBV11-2 CASSTTTNYGYTF
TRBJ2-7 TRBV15 CATSREPSGTYEQYF
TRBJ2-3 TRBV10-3 CAISSSGSTDTQYF
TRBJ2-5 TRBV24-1 CATSEGIRQYF
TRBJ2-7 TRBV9 CASSFRTGTYYEQYF
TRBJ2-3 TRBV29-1 CSVGVVDTQYF
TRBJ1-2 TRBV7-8 CASSLASRQTDGYTF
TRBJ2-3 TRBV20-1 CSARDWAQLGTQYF
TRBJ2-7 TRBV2 CASSRTVPEQYF
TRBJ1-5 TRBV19 CASTQTGLNQPQHF
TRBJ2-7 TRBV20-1 CSAVRQGSYEQYF
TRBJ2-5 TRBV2 CASSGRGFIGETQYF
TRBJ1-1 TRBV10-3 CAIGKSDRDTEAFF
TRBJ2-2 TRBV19 CASSSSSGGARELFF
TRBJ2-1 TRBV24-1 CATSGVLAGVSEQFF
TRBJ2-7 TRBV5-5 CASSPGPQTYEQYF
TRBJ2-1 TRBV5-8 CASTNGVPEQFF
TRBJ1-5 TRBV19 CASSTLGQPQHF
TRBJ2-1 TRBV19 CASRFDRSSYNEQFF
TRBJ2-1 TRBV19 CASSPWAGLARSNEQFF
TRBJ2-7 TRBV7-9 CASTPRDGPYEQYF